Below are 11 T cell receptor beta chains sequenced from a single sample in a study of human T cells and chemical hapten exposure. As for time point: patch test 1, 2 weeks after DPC sensitization. The treatment denotes: therapeutic diphenylcyclopropenone sensitization with weekly scalp DPC. TCRdb called the RACE reads again in MiXCR, with one record for every CDR3 protein. The table shows over 95,000 distinct CDR3 sequences, with 12% occurring only once. This specimen consisted of whole blood, obtained in connection with sensitization to the hapten diphenylcyclopropenone (DPC). These receptors were taken from a woman aged 40 to 50 with alopecia areata. Some clones in this sample may be carry-over from other donors' samples.

The J gene is TRBJ2-5, the V gene TRBV19; the match to TRBD1 covers 10 bases. With 1 base clipped from V and 7 bases from J, the junction kept 0 bases outside the gene matches. CDR3 size: 13 residues. Germline V gene data show CDR1 as LNHDA and CDR2 as SQIVND (reference sequence). The CDR3 protein is CASSIGQGATQYF. CDR3 DNA sequence: TGTGCCAGTAGTATAGGACAGGGGGCGACCCAGTACTTC.

This clonotype showed up just a few times. CDR3 amino acids: CSAAQFGTGHRDEQFF. DNA of the CDR3: TGCAGTGCGGCCCAGTTTGGGACAGGGCACCGGGATGAGCAGTTCTTC. The chain recombines TRBV20-1 with TRBJ2-1; 9 bases align to TRBD1. After removal of 6 bases from V and 8 bases from J, the junction contained 17 bases not matched to a gene. In germline, CDR1 is DFQATT, CDR2 SNEGSKA (reference sequence). CDR3 length equals 16 residues.

The CDR3 reads CASSLDGLLDRVHGYTF. For the CDR3, the DNA is TGCGCCAGCAGCTTGGATGGCTTACTGGACAGGGTTCATGGCTACACCTTC. The rearrangement joins TRBV5-1 to TRBJ1-2, with 8 nucleotides matching TRBD1. CDR1 is SGHRS, CDR2 YFSETQ, per germline. The CDR3 extends over 17 amino acids. V shed 0 bases, J shed 6 bases, and the junction held 13 bases outside the gene matches.

There are a few counts of this clonotype. This chain connects TRBV5-4 to TRBJ2-1, with 14 bases that match TRBD2. This CDR3 region has 15 residues. V lost 1 base to trimming and J lost 9 bases; unmatched junction nucleotides: 3. Germline V gene sequence: CDR1 SGHNT, CDR2 YYREEE (reference sequence). The chain's CDR3 is CASSLRLAGGAEQFF. The DNA of the CDR3 is TGTGCCAGCAGCTTGAGACTAGCGGGAGGGGCTGAGCAGTTCTTC.

This clonotype was seen at least ten times. The chain has TRBV20-1 and TRBJ1-3, with D perhaps matching TRBD1 (6 bases). V was pared by 3 bases and J by 0 bases, with 18 bases between. Germline V gene data show CDR1 as DFQATT and CDR2 as SNEGSKA (reference sequence). There are 17 residues in the CDR3. For the CDR3, the DNA is TGCAGTGCTAGGCCTTTAGGGGGTGAAAACTCTGGAAACACCATATATTTT. Translating gives CSARPLGGENSGNTIYF.

The J gene is TRBJ2-3, the V gene TRBV6-4; D is unresolved. The length of the CDR3 is 14 residues. The ends were cut back, 2 bases at V and 4 bases at J, with 10 bases in the middle. CDR1 is MRHNA, CDR2 SNTAGT, per germline. The CDR3 loop is CASSDRIMADTQYF. The DNA for the CDR3 is TGTGCCAGCAGTGACCGTATTATGGCAGATACGCAGTATTTT.

Many counts were recorded for this clonotype. The chain is built from TRBV4-3 and TRBJ2-5, with D maybe TRBD1 (5 bases). Germline CDR1 LGHNA, CDR2 YSLEER. Trimming stripped 0 bases from V and 3 bases from J, with 14 bases between. The CDR3 contains 16 residues. CDR3 in DNA: TGCGCCAGCAGCCAAGAAGTAGCCAGGGAAAAAGAGACCCAGTACTTC. Translated, it gives CASSQEVAREKETQYF.

V gene TRBV4-1 combines with J gene TRBJ2-7; the match to TRBD1 covers 7 bases. The CDR3 totals 14 residues. Losses at the gene ends were 3 bases for V and 6 bases for J; bases not matched to a gene: 8. In germline, CDR1 is MGHRA, CDR2 YSYEKL. The CDR3 loop is CASSHGDRDGEQYF. CDR3 nucleotides: TGCGCCAGCAGCCACGGAGACAGGGACGGCGAGCAGTACTTC.

In this sample, this clonotype turned up a few times. The chain recombines TRBV12-3 or TRBV12-4 with TRBJ2-1, with 9 bases matching TRBD2. The CDR3 totals 13 residues. The V and J ends lost 0 bases and 15 bases, in that order; junction bases with no gene match: 6. CDR3 in DNA: TGTGCCAGCAGTTTAGCGTTGCTAGCGGGGCCGTTCTTC. It codes for CASSLALLAGPFF.

This clonotype was seen more than once but under ten times. The chain has TRBV6-5 and TRBJ2-1; 9 positions agree with TRBD2. The CDR3 is made up of 15 amino acids. Germline CDR1 is MNHEY and CDR2 is SVGAGI. V lost 4 bases and J lost 5; bases outside the gene matches: 6. In nucleotides, the CDR3 is TGTGCCAGCAGTTCGAATAGCGGGAGCCACAATGAGCAGTTCTTC. Translated: CASSSNSGSHNEQFF.

A word on this clonotype: One end of the junction does not line up with germline, which may come from a read error. The V call is TRBV9, the J call TRBJ2-5, with D perhaps TRBD2 (6 bases). From germline, CDR1 is SGDLS and CDR2 YYNGEE. The CDR3 has 14 residues. CDR3 protein: CASSVGRDQGTQYF. CDR3 coding DNA: TGTGCCAGCAGCGTAGGGCGGGACCAAGGGACCCAGTACTTC.